Below are 27 T cell receptor beta chains sequenced from a single sample in a study of blood T cell repertoires in COVID-19. Assay: immunoSEQ multiplex PCR; the TCRdb copy retains only in-frame clones and omits some. The sample includes approximately 240,000 clones, approximately 90% of them seen just once. Sequenced input: PBMCs or T cells enriched from blood (not recorded which). These receptor sequences come from a woman in her twenties or thirties with acute COVID-19.

This chain uses TRBV5-1 with TRBJ2-3, with TRBD1 identical over 9 bases. After removal of 5 bases from V and 6 bases from J, the junction contained 7 bases not matched to a gene. The CDR3 runs to 14 residues. Germline loops: CDR1 SGHRS, CDR2 YFSETQ. The CDR3 coding sequence is TGCGCCAGCAGGGGACAGGGCAAGGGGGATACGCAGTATTTT. Translating gives CASRGQGKGDTQYF.

The chain couples TRBV9 to TRBJ2-3, with 12 nucleotides matching TRBD1. CDR1 and CDR2 from the germline V gene are SGDLS and YYNGEE. This CDR3 spans 16 amino acids. The V and J ends lost 3 bases and 4 bases, in that order; junction bases with no gene match: 6. The CDR3 reads CASSGWGQGAADTQYF. The CDR3 DNA is TGTGCCAGCAGCGGATGGGGACAGGGGGCGGCAGATACGCAGTATTTT.

This sequence joins TRBV7-2 and TRBJ2-1, with D possibly matching TRBD2 (6 bases). Looked up from germline, CDR1 is SGHTA and CDR2 is FQGNSA. Between the trimmed V and J ends, which lost 5 bases and 1 base, there was a span of 12 bases. The CDR3 has 15 residues. CDR3 sequence (DNA): TGTGCCAGCAGCCCGACTAGGGCGTCCTACAATGAGCAGTTCTTC. This translates into CASSPTRASYNEQFF. Together with reference TRBV7-2 and TRBJ2-1, the CDR3 gives the full variable domain: GAGVSQSPSNKVTEKGKDVELRCDPISGHTALYWYRQSLGQGLEFLIYFQGNSAPDKSGLPSDRFSAERTGGSVSTLTIQRTQQEDSAVYLCASSPTRASYNEQFFGPGTRLTVL.

This clone showed up just once. The chain joins TRBV7-6 to TRBJ2-2, with D unclear. CDR1 and CDR2 (germline): SGHVS, FNYEAQ. CDR3 length: 16 amino acids. V gave up 2 bases and J gave up 3 bases, with 13 bases separating them. CDR3 DNA sequence: TGTGCCAGCAGCTTAAATCTCAGTCCAGACACCGGGGAGCTGTTTTTT. Amino acid sequence: CASSLNLSPDTGELFF.

The chain couples TRBV7-6 to TRBJ2-5; 8 bases fit TRBD1. V shed 2 bases, J shed 5 bases, and the junction held 4 bases outside the gene matches. CDR1 is SGHVS and CDR2 is FNYEAQ in the germline V gene. The CDR3 is 14 residues long. CDR3 sequence (DNA): TGTGCCAGCAGCTTAAACAGGGGGAGGGAGACCCAGTACTTC. It yields the protein CASSLNRGRETQYF.

The chain has TRBV12-3 or TRBV12-4 and TRBJ2-1, with 10 bases lining up with TRBD1. The CDR3 covers 13 residues. J was trimmed by 11 bases and V by 0 bases; bases with no gene match: 1. CDR3 in amino acids: CASSLADRGQQFF. The CDR3 nucleotides read TGTGCCAGCAGTTTAGCCGACAGGGGGCAGCAGTTCTTC.

The chain has TRBV24-1 and TRBJ2-1, with D perhaps TRBD2 (6 bases). Trimming removed 3 bases from V and 1 base from J, with 12 bases in between. From germline, CDR1 is KGHDR and CDR2 SFDVKD. This CDR3 comprises 16 residues. The CDR3 DNA is TGTGCCACCAGTGATAGCGGGCGAGGGTCCTACAATGAGCAGTTCTTC. Translating gives CATSDSGRGSYNEQFF.

The gene calls are TRBV6-1 and TRBJ1-3; no firm D call. Looked up from germline, CDR1 is MNHNS and CDR2 is SASEGT. Trimming removed 3 bases from V and 1 base from J, with 10 bases in between. This CDR3 spans 15 amino acids. In DNA form, the CDR3 reads TGTGCCAGCAGTGATCTATCCGAATCTGGAAACACCATATATTTT. Protein: CASSDLSESGNTIYF.

V gene TRBV29-1 combines with J gene TRBJ2-1; TRBD2 matches at 12 bases. The CDR3 runs 14 residues. V lost 6 bases, J lost 3 bases, and 3 bases stayed unmatched. CDR1 is SQVTM, CDR2 ANQGSEA, per germline. The CDR3 bases are TGCAGCGTAAAGACTAGCGGGAGCTACAATGAGCAGTTCTTC. Its protein is CSVKTSGSYNEQFF.

The chain couples TRBV12-3 or TRBV12-4 to TRBJ1-1, with D perhaps TRBD1 (5 bases). Trimming took 4 bases from V and 5 from J, leaving 11 bases between them. This CDR3 is built from 13 residues. The CDR3 here is CASSSQDGTEAFF. The CDR3 DNA reads as TGTGCCAGCAGTTCACAGGATGGGACTGAAGCTTTCTTT.

The V gene is TRBV28, the J gene TRBJ1-3; D may be TRBD1 (5 bases). The CDR3 loop spans 16 amino acids. The germline CDR1 and CDR2 sequences are MDHEN and SYDVKM. Trimming removed 2 bases from V and 0 bases from J, with 11 bases in between. The CDR3 DNA reads as TGTGCCAGCAGTTTAAAACCCCAGGGCTCTGGAAACACCATATATTTT. Amino acids: CASSLKPQGSGNTIYF.

The chain is built from TRBV7-9 and TRBJ2-5; unclear D gene. The CDR3 covers 18 residues. CDR1 is SEHNR and CDR2 is FQNEAQ in the germline V gene (reference sequence). Deletions cut 5 bases from V and 1 base from J, with 23 bases between. This CDR3 is CASSPPRQTPIVQETQYF. CDR3 bases: TGTGCCAGCAGCCCCCCGCGACAAACGCCGATAGTCCAAGAGACCCAGTACTTC.

This rearrangement joins TRBV27 to TRBJ2-3; perhaps TRBD2 as D (6 bases). CDR3 length equals 14 residues. Trimming cost V 7 bases and J 1 base, with 12 bases left between them. Germline V gives CDR1 MNHEY, CDR2 SMNVEV (reference sequence). This CDR3 is CASTRSGGTDTQYF. In DNA form, the CDR3 reads TGTGCCAGCACCCGATCGGGGGGCACAGATACGCAGTATTTT.

On this clone: Other DNA sequences in the same sample also yield this CDR3. The chain joins TRBV12-3 or TRBV12-4 to TRBJ1-5; D gene ambiguous. The V gene lost 2 bases and the J gene lost 7 bases, with 9 bases spanning the gap. This CDR3 spans 13 amino acids. The CDR3 DNA is TGTGCCAGCAGTTTAAGCTCAAACCAGCCCCAGCATTTT. Its protein product is CASSLSSNQPQHF.

This chain uses TRBV11-2 with TRBJ1-5; tentative D call: TRBD1 (6 bases). The ends were cut back, 4 bases at V and 2 bases at J, with 12 bases in the middle. This CDR3 has 15 residues. CDR1 and CDR2 from the germline V gene are SGHAT and FQNNGV. The CDR3: CASSSTGSGNQPQHF. CDR3 nucleotides: TGTGCCAGCAGCTCGACAGGATCTGGCAATCAGCCCCAGCATTTT.

This clone showed up just once. The J gene is TRBJ1-2, the V gene TRBV6-6, with 9 bases lining up with TRBD1. Trimming at V came to 5 bases and at J to 7 bases, leaving 20 bases not matched to a gene. This CDR3 is 18 amino acids long. The germline V gene encodes CDR1 MNHNY and CDR2 SVGAGI (reference sequence). The CDR3 sequence: CASSPLLGQGRIQGGYTF. The CDR3 DNA reads as TGTGCCAGCAGTCCACTCCTAGGACAGGGGCGGATACAGGGTGGCTACACCTTC.

The V gene is TRBV19, the J gene TRBJ1-5; TRBD1 matches at 9 bases. Germline-derived CDR1 and CDR2 are LNHDA and SQIVND (reference sequence). With 5 bases clipped from V and 7 bases from J, the junction kept 9 bases outside the gene matches. This CDR3 is built from 15 residues. The CDR3: CASSVIQGAGQPQHF. CDR3 nucleotide sequence: TGTGCCAGTAGTGTAATACAGGGGGCGGGACAGCCCCAGCATTTT.

This sequence joins TRBV5-4 and TRBJ2-5, with 7 positions matching TRBD1. V trimming: 0 bases; J trimming: 5 bases; junction bases outside the gene matches: 7. Germline CDR1 is SGHNT and CDR2 is YYREEE (reference sequence). This CDR3 has 15 residues. The CDR3 loop reads CASSLDAGGFETQYF. CDR3 nucleotides: TGTGCCAGCAGCTTGGACGCAGGGGGTTTTGAGACCCAGTACTTC.

The rearrangement joins TRBV7-2 to TRBJ1-4; perhaps TRBD1 as D (6 bases). CDR3 size: 13 residues. Trimming took 5 bases from V and 8 from J, leaving 12 bases between them. Germline V gives CDR1 SGHTA, CDR2 FQGNSA. The CDR3 DNA sequence: TGTGCCAGCAGCCGGGGGGGCAGAGAAAAACTGTTTTTT. This sequence encodes CASSRGGREKLFF. Supplemented by reference TRBV7-2 and TRBJ1-4, the full variable domain reads GAGVSQSPSNKVTEKGKDVELRCDPISGHTALYWYRQSLGQGLEFLIYFQGNSAPDKSGLPSDRFSAERTGGSVSTLTIQRTQQEDSAVYLCASSRGGREKLFFGSGTQLSVL.

The rearrangement joins TRBV6-2 or TRBV6-3 to TRBJ2-2; tentatively, D is TRBD1 (5 bases). With 1 base removed from V and 1 base from J, the gap between germline ends came to 7 bases. The germline V gene encodes CDR1 MNHEY and CDR2 SVGEGT. This CDR3 has 15 amino acids. CDR3 DNA sequence: TGTGCCAGCAGTTACTGGGGCGTGAACACCGGGGAGCTGTTTTTT. Encoded protein: CASSYWGVNTGELFF.

The sample holds a few counts of this clone. This chain connects TRBV7-3 to TRBJ2-1; perhaps TRBD1 as D (7 bases). CDR3 length equals 18 residues. Germline V CDR1 and CDR2: SGHTA, FQGTGA. The V end was cut by 1 base, the J end by 4 bases, with 20 bases between. The CDR3 bases are TGTGCCAGCAGCTTAAGAGGGGGGACGGGGACAGCATACAATGAGCAGTTCTTC. The encoded protein is CASSLRGGTGTAYNEQFF.

The chain links TRBV7-8 to TRBJ1-6; TRBD1 matches 8 bases. The V segment lost 6 bases and the J segment 10 bases; nucleotides outside the gene matches: 8. Looked up from germline, CDR1 is SGHVS and CDR2 is FQNEAQ. The length of the CDR3 is 14 residues. The CDR3: CASRRRQGSSPLHF. The CDR3 nucleotides read TGTGCCAGCAGACGACGACAGGGGAGCTCACCCCTCCACTTT. Looking up the rest from reference TRBV7-8 and TRBJ1-6 gives the full variable domain: GAGVSQSPRYKVAKRGQDVALRCDPISGHVSLFWYQQALGQGPEFLTYFQNEAQLDKSGLPSDRFFAERPEGSVSTLKIQRTQQEDSAVYLCASRRRQGSSPLHFGNGTRLTVT.

The rearrangement joins TRBV11-2 to TRBJ2-4; maybe TRBD2 (5 bases). The length of the CDR3 is 18 residues. Trimming took off 5 bases at V and 1 base at J, with 21 bases between the two ends. From germline, CDR1 is SGHAT and CDR2 FQNNGV. CDR3 loop: CASSLFRDHALAKNIQYF. CDR3 sequence (DNA): TGTGCCAGCAGCCTTTTCCGGGATCACGCACTGGCCAAAAACATTCAGTACTTC.

The chain's CDR3 is CASWTGTYNEQFF. The CDR3 DNA reads TGTGCCAGCTGGACAGGGACCTACAATGAGCAGTTCTTC. The genes are TRBV6-5 and TRBJ2-1; 8 bases are a match to TRBD1. This CDR3 comprises 13 residues. V was pared by 8 bases and J by 2 bases, with 2 bases of the junction left unmatched. Germline CDR1 MNHEY, CDR2 SVGAGI.

The J gene is TRBJ2-2, the V gene TRBV9, with 8 bases aligning to TRBD1. Germline CDR1 is SGDLS and CDR2 is YYNGEE. With 2 bases clipped from V and 4 bases from J, the junction kept 7 bases outside the gene matches. The CDR3 runs to 16 residues. CDR3 coding DNA: TGTGCCAGCAGCGTCACAGGGGGGATGTTCACCGGGGAGCTGTTTTTT. Residues: CASSVTGGMFTGELFF.

The chain employs TRBV18 and TRBJ1-1, with D possibly matching TRBD1 (6 bases). CDR1 and CDR2 from the germline V gene are KGHSH and LQKENI. The CDR3 has 15 amino acids. V was pared by 6 bases and J by 5 bases, with 19 bases between. DNA of the CDR3: TGTGCCAGCTCCCCAACCACGGGGCAGGGGACTGAAGCTTTCTTT. It is translated as CASSPTTGQGTEAFF.

This rearrangement joins TRBV7-2 to TRBJ1-2; D is unresolved. Trimming cost V 5 bases and J 5 bases, with 15 bases left between them. This CDR3 region has 14 residues. CDR1 SGHTA and CDR2 FQGNSA come from the germline V gene. The DNA for the CDR3 is TGTGCCAGCAGCGTAACCTCACTGAGGTATGGCTACACCTTC. Its translation: CASSVTSLRYGYTF.